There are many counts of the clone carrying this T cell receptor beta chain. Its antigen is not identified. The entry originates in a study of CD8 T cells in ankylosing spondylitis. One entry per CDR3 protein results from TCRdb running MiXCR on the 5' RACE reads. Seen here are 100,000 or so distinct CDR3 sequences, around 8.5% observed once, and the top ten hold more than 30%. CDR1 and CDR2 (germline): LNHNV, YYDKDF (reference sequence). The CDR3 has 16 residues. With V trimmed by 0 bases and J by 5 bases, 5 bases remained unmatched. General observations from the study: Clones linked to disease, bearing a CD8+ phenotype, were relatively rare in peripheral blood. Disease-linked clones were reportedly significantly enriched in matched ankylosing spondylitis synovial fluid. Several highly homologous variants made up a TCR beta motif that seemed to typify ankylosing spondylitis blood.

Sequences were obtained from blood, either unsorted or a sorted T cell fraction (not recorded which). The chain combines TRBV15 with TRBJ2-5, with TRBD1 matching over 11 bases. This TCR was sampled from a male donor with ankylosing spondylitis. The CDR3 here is CATSRDGTGGRETQYF. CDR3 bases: TGTGCCACCAGCAGAGATGGGACAGGGGGTAGGGAGACCCAGTACTTC.